Listed below are T cell receptor beta chains from one sample, sequenced in a study of T cell responses to AZD1222 COVID-19 vaccine. Clones were read by immunoSEQ multiplex PCR, and TCRdb kept only the in-frame ones, dropping some. Of 150,000 or so clones listed, roughly 89% are singletons. Sequencing used peripheral blood, obtained on day 0 of AZD1222 vaccination. These receptor sequences come from an adult in good health. CDR3s include the opening cysteine and the closing phenylalanine or tryptophan. A D gene is named only where the DNA matches it firmly. The listing skips clone size in some rows; elsewhere it reads once, few, many or a size class.

V,size,J,D,DNA,CDR3
TRBV18,NA,TRBJ2-2,TRBD1,TGTGCCAGCTCACCACCGACAGGGGGCAACACCGGGGAGCTGTTTTTT,CASSPPTGGNTGELFF
TRBV19,NA,TRBJ2-6,TRBD1,TGTGCCAGTACCCAGGACAGGGCTCCCTCTGGGGCCAACGTCCTGACTTTC,CASTQDRAPSGANVLTF
TRBV2,NA,TRBJ1-5,TRBD1,TGTGCCAGCAGTTCGGGACAGGACTCAAATCAGCCCCAGCATTTT,CASSSGQDSNQPQHF
TRBV4-2,NA,TRBJ1-5,NA,TGTGCCAGCAGCCCAAGGGGGGATCAGCCCCAGCATTTT,CASSPRGDQPQHF
TRBV3-1/TRBV3-2,NA,TRBJ2-2,NA,TGTGCCAGCACCCACCACGCGGTCGGGTCGTACACCGGGGAGCTGTTTTTT,CASTHHAVGSYTGELFF
TRBV28,NA,TRBJ1-4,NA,TGTGCCAGCAGTTTATCGAACAGGGAAAAACTGTTTTTT,CASSLSNREKLFF
TRBV30,once,TRBJ1-4,NA,TGTGCCAGCGAATTCGGGGGTCTAGATGAAAAACTGTTTTTT,CASEFGGLDEKLFF
TRBV30,NA,TRBJ1-5,NA,TGTGCCTGGAGTGATTTTACAGGGACCAAAGTCGATAGCAATCAGCCCCAGCATTTT,CAWSDFTGTKVDSNQPQHF
TRBV10-3,NA,TRBJ2-7,NA,TGTGCCATCAGTGTGGGACCCCTTGGCTCCTACGAGCAGTACTTC,CAISVGPLGSYEQYF
TRBV2,NA,TRBJ2-7,NA,TGTGCCGACAATCGTCGGTGGGAGAATATCTACGAGCAGTACTTC,CADNRRWENIYEQYF
TRBV7-3,NA,TRBJ1-2,NA,TGTGCCAGCAGCTTAGGAGACAGATACTATGGCTACACCTTC,CASSLGDRYYGYTF
TRBV30,NA,TRBJ1-6,NA,TGTGCCTGGAGTTGGGGTTCCTCCTATAATTCACCCCTCCACTTT,CAWSWGSSYNSPLHF
TRBV5-1,NA,TRBJ2-5,TRBD2,TGCGCCAGCAGCCTCTCTAGCGGGAGTCCGGAGACCCAGTACTTC,CASSLSSGSPETQYF
TRBV10-1,NA,TRBJ1-4,NA,TGCGCCAGCAGGAGGATAAGGGAAGATGAAAAACTGTTTTTT,CASRRIREDEKLFF
TRBV5-1,NA,TRBJ2-3,NA,TGCGCCAGCAGCTTGACCCACACAGATACGCAGTATTTT,CASSLTHTDTQYF
TRBV6-5,NA,TRBJ2-7,TRBD2,TGTGCCAGCAGCGCCGGGACTAGCGGGACCTACGAGCAGTACTTC,CASSAGTSGTYEQYF
TRBV21-1,NA,TRBJ1-4,NA,TGTGCCAGCATCGGGGGGACGGTTCCTGAAAAACTGTTTTTT,CASIGGTVPEKLFF
TRBV2,NA,TRBJ1-5,NA,TGTGCCAGCAGGCGGGTAGGTTATAGCAATCAGCCCCAGCATTTT,CASRRVGYSNQPQHF
TRBV14,NA,TRBJ1-1,NA,TGTGCCAGCAGCCAGGGTAGGGACACTGAAGCTTTCTTT,CASSQGRDTEAFF
TRBV6-2/TRBV6-3,NA,TRBJ1-5,TRBD1,TGTGCCAGCAGTGGGACAGGGAGCGGTCAGCCCCAGCATTTT,CASSGTGSGQPQHF
TRBV19,few,TRBJ2-7,NA,TGTGCCAGTAGTATGAGGAACATCGGCGAGCAGTACTTC,CASSMRNIGEQYF
TRBV7-9,NA,TRBJ1-1,NA,TGTGCCAGCACCTACGGACGGGCGGTCACTGAAGCTTTCTTT,CASTYGRAVTEAFF
TRBV7-9,NA,TRBJ2-3,TRBD1,TGTGCCAGCAGCTCCCAGGGGGCAGATACGCAGTATTTT,CASSSQGADTQYF
TRBV3-1/TRBV3-2,NA,TRBJ2-4,NA,TGTGCCAGCAGCCACGAGGGGGGAAACATTCAGTACTTC,CASSHEGGNIQYF
TRBV4-3,NA,TRBJ1-2,NA,TGCGCCAGCAGCCAAGATGACAGGTTGGTTGGCTACACCTTC,CASSQDDRLVGYTF
TRBV24-1,NA,TRBJ2-2,TRBD1,TGTGCCACCAGTGTAGGGGGGCAGGGGGCCGCCGGGGAGCTGTTTTTT,CATSVGGQGAAGELFF
TRBV28,NA,TRBJ1-4,NA,TGTGCCAGCAGTCCCCTGGTGGCTAATGAAAAACTGTTTTTT,CASSPLVANEKLFF
TRBV11-2,NA,TRBJ1-2,NA,TGTGCCAGCAGCCCGCAGGTGGGGGGGTCTAACGGTGGCTACACCTTC,CASSPQVGGSNGGYTF
TRBV25-1,NA,TRBJ2-7,NA,TGTGCCAGCACGAACCCCCCTGACAGGTCCTACGAGCAGTACTTC,CASTNPPDRSYEQYF
TRBV6-5,few,TRBJ2-7,NA,TGTGCCAGCAGTCTGTTGACAGGCTCCTACGAGCAGTACTTC,CASSLLTGSYEQYF
TRBV21-1,NA,TRBJ2-5,NA,TGTGCCAGCAGCAAAGGACAACAAGAGACCCAGTACTTC,CASSKGQQETQYF
TRBV7-3,once,TRBJ2-1,NA,TGTGCCAGCAGCTTAGGCGATGAGCAGTTCTTC,CASSLGDEQFF
TRBV6-5,NA,TRBJ1-4,NA,TGTGCCAGCGGGGGGGCCGAAGCGGGACATGAAAAACTGTTTTTT,CASGGAEAGHEKLFF
TRBV4-1,NA,TRBJ2-7,NA,TGCGCCAGCAGCCAGTTCTCCCGCGGGGGCTCAAAGTCCTACGAGCAGTACTTC,CASSQFSRGGSKSYEQYF
TRBV28,NA,TRBJ1-6,NA,TGTGCCAGCAGTCCTTGGACGACCCCGAATTCACCCCTCCACTTT,CASSPWTTPNSPLHF
TRBV6-2/TRBV6-3,NA,TRBJ2-7,NA,TGTGCCAGCAGCCCTCAGGGGGAGGGCCTTCAAGCGTACTTC,CASSPQGEGLQAYF
TRBV3-1/TRBV3-2,NA,TRBJ2-1,TRBD2,TGTGCCAGCAGCCCAACACTAGCGGATTCAGACAATGAGCAGTTCTTC,CASSPTLADSDNEQFF
TRBV30,NA,TRBJ1-2,TRBD1,TGTGCCTGGAGTGTGGGACAGTGGAAATTCTATGGCTACACCTTC,CAWSVGQWKFYGYTF
TRBV28,NA,TRBJ2-7,TRBD1,TGTGCCAGCAGTTTTCCTCCGCCGGGACAGGGACCCTCCTACGAGCAGTACTTC,CASSFPPPGQGPSYEQYF
TRBV5-6,NA,TRBJ1-2,NA,TGTGCCAGCAGCCTGGGACTGGATTGGGGCTATGGCTACACCTTC,CASSLGLDWGYGYTF
TRBV29-1,once,TRBJ1-2,NA,TGCAGCGTTGAAGATAGGGGGGGTGGCTACACCTTC,CSVEDRGGGYTF
TRBV4-3,NA,TRBJ1-6,TRBD1,TGCGCCAGCAGCCAGGGGACAGGGCTTAATTCACCCCTCCACTTT,CASSQGTGLNSPLHF
TRBV11-3,NA,TRBJ2-7,NA,TGTGCCAGCAGCCCGGGTCCGGAGGATGAGCAGTACTTC,CASSPGPEDEQYF
TRBV5-1,NA,TRBJ2-1,NA,TGCGCCAGCAGCTTGGCGATGTTAACGAGCTCCTACAATGAGCAGTTCTTC,CASSLAMLTSSYNEQFF